The rows below give T cell receptor beta chains drawn from one sample of a study of radiation and T cells in renal cell carcinoma. TCRdb keeps only in-frame clones here, not all; method: immunoSEQ multiplex PCR. The sample lists fewer than 10,000 clones, 65% occurring once. Sequenced material: tumor tissue, taken from a patient whose treatment was nephrectomy without radiotherapy. The receptors derive from a woman in her 70s with renal cell carcinoma. Both conserved end residues are part of each CDR3. A D gene is named only where the DNA matches it firmly. The listing skips clone size in some rows; elsewhere it reads once, few, many or a size class.

J: TRBJ1-4
V: TRBV15
D: .
size: medium-sized
DNA: TGTGCCACCAGCAGCGAAAAACTGTTTTTT
CDR3: CATSSEKLFF

J: TRBJ1-1
V: TRBV7-5
D: .
size: .
DNA: TGTGCCAGAAGGGGGGAGGACACTGAAGCTTTCTTT
CDR3: CARRGEDTEAFF

J: TRBJ2-7
V: TRBV5-1
D: TRBD1
size: .
DNA: TGCGCCAGCAGCGTGCTCGGACAGGGGACATACGAGCAGTACTTC
CDR3: CASSVLGQGTYEQYF

J: TRBJ1-2
V: TRBV19
D: .
size: .
DNA: TGTGCCAGTAGTATCCCCGCTATGGGAGTAAGACTCAACTATGGCTACACCTTC
CDR3: CASSIPAMGVRLNYGYTF

J: TRBJ1-1
V: TRBV6-5
D: .
size: .
DNA: TGTGCCAGCAGTTCCCAGGAGAACAGTGAAGCTTTCTTT
CDR3: CASSSQENSEAFF

J: TRBJ1-4
V: TRBV5-8
D: .
size: .
DNA: TGTGCCAGCAGCCGACAGGTAGCAACTAATGAAAAACTGTTTTTT
CDR3: CASSRQVATNEKLFF

J: TRBJ1-1
V: TRBV7-8
D: .
size: once
DNA: TGTGCCAGCAGCCCCCGGGACACACCTTTGAACACTGAAGCTTTCTTT
CDR3: CASSPRDTPLNTEAFF

J: TRBJ1-2
V: TRBV19
D: TRBD1
size: medium-sized
DNA: TGTGCCAGTAGTACGGGCAGGGACAGGACCCAGAAAGGCTACACCTTC
CDR3: CASSTGRDRTQKGYTF

J: TRBJ2-2
V: TRBV7-9
D: .
size: .
DNA: TGTGCCAGCAGCTTCCGGCGTGGGACGACTGGCACCGGGGAGCTGTTTTTT
CDR3: CASSFRRGTTGTGELFF

J: TRBJ2-1
V: TRBV2
D: .
size: .
DNA: TGTGCCAGCAGTGAAGCGCTTCGGGACTGGCCCCTTAGTGAGCAGTTCTTC
CDR3: CASSEALRDWPLSEQFF

J: TRBJ1-4
V: TRBV29-1
D: .
size: few
DNA: TGCAGCGTTTGGGGGGAAGAGAAAAAACTGTTTTTT
CDR3: CSVWGEEKKLFF

J: TRBJ1-5
V: TRBV5-5
D: .
size: .
DNA: TGTGCCAGCAGCTTGGAGTCGCCAGGGAGAAATCAGCCCCAGCATTTT
CDR3: CASSLESPGRNQPQHF

J: TRBJ1-4
V: TRBV12-5
D: .
size: .
DNA: TGTGCTAGTGGTTTGGCTCAGTCGGGAGGAGACAGCGGAATCGAAAAACTGTTTTTT
CDR3: CASGLAQSGGDSGIEKLFF

J: TRBJ1-5
V: TRBV9
D: .
size: .
DNA: TGTGCCAGCAGCCCCAATTATAGCAATCAGCCCCAGCATTTT
CDR3: CASSPNYSNQPQHF

J: TRBJ1-1
V: TRBV5-4
D: .
size: .
DNA: TGTGCCAGCAGCTTGGAAATCAGAAACACTGAAGCTTTCTTT
CDR3: CASSLEIRNTEAFF

J: TRBJ1-1
V: TRBV28
D: .
size: few
DNA: TGTGCCAGCAGTTTTTTTACAGAAGCTTTCTTT
CDR3: CASSFFTEAFF

J: TRBJ1-5
V: TRBV15
D: TRBD1
size: .
DNA: TGTGCCACCAGCAGTCCTTCCGGGACAGCCGGCGATCAGCCCCAGCATTTT
CDR3: CATSSPSGTAGDQPQHF

J: TRBJ2-1
V: TRBV7-8
D: .
size: few
DNA: TGTGCCAGCAGCCGGGGATCGGGCAGGGGGGGAAATGAGCAGTTCTTC
CDR3: CASSRGSGRGGNEQFF

J: TRBJ2-5
V: TRBV10-3
D: TRBD1
size: .
DNA: TGTGCCATCAGTGACGGGACAGGGAGGGAGACCCAGTACTTC
CDR3: CAISDGTGRETQYF

J: TRBJ1-1
V: TRBV11-3
D: TRBD1
size: few
DNA: TGTGCCAGCAGCGAGACAGGGACGAACACTGAAGCTTTCTTT
CDR3: CASSETGTNTEAFF

J: TRBJ2-7
V: TRBV6-5
D: .
size: once
DNA: TGTGCCAGCAGGGAGTCCTCTCGGGAGCAGTACTTC
CDR3: CASRESSREQYF

J: TRBJ1-2
V: TRBV5-1
D: .
size: .
DNA: TGCGCCAGCAGCTTGGCTGGAGCCTTGGGCTACACCTTC
CDR3: CASSLAGALGYTF

J: TRBJ2-7
V: TRBV2
D: .
size: few
DNA: TGTGCCAGCAGTTTACAGTACGAGCAGTACTTC
CDR3: CASSLQYEQYF

J: TRBJ2-7
V: TRBV6-1
D: .
size: .
DNA: TGTGCCAGCAGTGAAAAGGGATGGGAGTACTTC
CDR3: CASSEKGWEYF

J: TRBJ2-7
V: TRBV9
D: .
size: .
DNA: TGTGCCAGCAGCGCCGGCGGGGCCTACGAGCAGTACTTC
CDR3: CASSAGGAYEQYF

J: TRBJ1-1
V: TRBV5-6
D: .
size: .
DNA: TGTGCCAGCAGCTTGGTGGGGTCTGAAGCTTTCTTT
CDR3: CASSLVGSEAFF

J: TRBJ2-2
V: TRBV30
D: .
size: few
DNA: TGTGCCTGGAATAGTGCTACCGGGGAGCTGTTTTTT
CDR3: CAWNSATGELFF

J: TRBJ1-2
V: TRBV13
D: TRBD1
size: .
DNA: TGTGCCAGCAGCCAACAGATCCGGGACAGGGAAAGCTATGGCTACACCTTC
CDR3: CASSQQIRDRESYGYTF